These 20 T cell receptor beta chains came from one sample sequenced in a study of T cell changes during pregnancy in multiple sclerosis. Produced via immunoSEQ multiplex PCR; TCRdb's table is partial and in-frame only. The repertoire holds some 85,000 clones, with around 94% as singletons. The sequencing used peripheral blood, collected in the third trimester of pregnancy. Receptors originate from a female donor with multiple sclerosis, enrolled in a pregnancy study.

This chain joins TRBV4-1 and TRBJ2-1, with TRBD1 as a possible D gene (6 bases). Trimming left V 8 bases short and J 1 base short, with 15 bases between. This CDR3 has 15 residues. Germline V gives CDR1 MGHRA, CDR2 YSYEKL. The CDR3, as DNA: TGCGCCAGCGGGTCAGGGGCGAGGTCCTACAATGAGCAGTTCTTC. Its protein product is CASGSGARSYNEQFF.

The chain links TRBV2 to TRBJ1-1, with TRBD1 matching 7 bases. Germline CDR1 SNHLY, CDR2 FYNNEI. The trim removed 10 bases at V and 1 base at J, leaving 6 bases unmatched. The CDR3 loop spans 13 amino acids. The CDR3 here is CAIGGQQNTEAFF. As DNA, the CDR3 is TGTGCCATCGGGGGACAGCAGAACACTGAAGCTTTCTTT.

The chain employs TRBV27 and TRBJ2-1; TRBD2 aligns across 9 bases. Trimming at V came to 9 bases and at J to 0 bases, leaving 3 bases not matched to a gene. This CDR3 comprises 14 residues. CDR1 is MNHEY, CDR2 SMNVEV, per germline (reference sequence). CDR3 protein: CASAGGTSYNEQFF. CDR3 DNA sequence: TGTGCCAGTGCGGGGGGGACCTCCTACAATGAGCAGTTCTTC.

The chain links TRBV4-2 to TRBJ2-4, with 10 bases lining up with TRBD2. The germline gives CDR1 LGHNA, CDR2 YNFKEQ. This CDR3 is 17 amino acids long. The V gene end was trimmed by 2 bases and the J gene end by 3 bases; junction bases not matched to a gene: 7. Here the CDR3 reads CASSQIPSGSGKNIQYF. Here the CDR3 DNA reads TGTGCCAGCAGCCAAATTCCTAGCGGGAGCGGCAAAAACATTCAGTACTTC.

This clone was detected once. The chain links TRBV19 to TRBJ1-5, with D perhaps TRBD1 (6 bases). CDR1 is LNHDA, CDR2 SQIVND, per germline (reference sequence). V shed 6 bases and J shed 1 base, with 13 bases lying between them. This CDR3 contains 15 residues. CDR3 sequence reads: CASSPTGLSNQPQHF. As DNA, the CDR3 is TGTGCCAGTAGCCCGACAGGCTTAAGCAATCAGCCCCAGCATTTT.

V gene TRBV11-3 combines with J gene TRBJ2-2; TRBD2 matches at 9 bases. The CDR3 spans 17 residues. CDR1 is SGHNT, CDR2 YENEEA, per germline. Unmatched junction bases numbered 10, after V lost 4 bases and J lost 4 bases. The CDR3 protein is CASSYWAGGPGTGELFF. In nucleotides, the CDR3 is TGTGCCAGCAGCTATTGGGCGGGAGGGCCCGGCACCGGGGAGCTGTTTTTT.

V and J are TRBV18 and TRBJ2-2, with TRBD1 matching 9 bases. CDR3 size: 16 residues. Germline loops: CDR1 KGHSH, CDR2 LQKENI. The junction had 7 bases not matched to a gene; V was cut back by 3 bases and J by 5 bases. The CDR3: CASSPKGQGRTGELFF. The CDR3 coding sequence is TGTGCCAGCTCACCCAAGGGACAGGGACGGACCGGGGAGCTGTTTTTT.

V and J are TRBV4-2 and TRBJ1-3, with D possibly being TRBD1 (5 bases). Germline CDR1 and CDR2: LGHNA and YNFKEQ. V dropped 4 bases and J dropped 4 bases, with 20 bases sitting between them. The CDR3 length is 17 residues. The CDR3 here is CASSPKGGASGGNTIYF. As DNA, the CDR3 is TGTGCCAGCAGCCCAAAGGGAGGGGCGTCCGGGGGAAACACCATATATTTT.

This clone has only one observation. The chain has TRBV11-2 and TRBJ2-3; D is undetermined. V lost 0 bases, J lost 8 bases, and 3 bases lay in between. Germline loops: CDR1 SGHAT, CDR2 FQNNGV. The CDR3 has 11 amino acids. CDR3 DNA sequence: TGTGCCAGCAGCTTAGACTTTACGCAGTATTTT. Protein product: CASSLDFTQYF. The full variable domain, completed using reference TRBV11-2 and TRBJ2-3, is EAGVAQSPRYKIIEKRQSVAFWCNPISGHATLYWYQQILGQGPKLLIQFQNNGVVDDSQLPKDRFSAERLKGVDSTLKIQPAKLEDSAVYLCASSLDFTQYFGPGTRLTVL.

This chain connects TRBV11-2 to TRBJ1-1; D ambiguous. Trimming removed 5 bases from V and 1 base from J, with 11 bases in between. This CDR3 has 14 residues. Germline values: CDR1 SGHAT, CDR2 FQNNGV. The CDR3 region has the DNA TGTGCCAGCAGCGTGGGCAGTGCGAACACTGAAGCTTTCTTT. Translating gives CASSVGSANTEAFF. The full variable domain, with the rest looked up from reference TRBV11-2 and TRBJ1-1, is EAGVAQSPRYKIIEKRQSVAFWCNPISGHATLYWYQQILGQGPKLLIQFQNNGVVDDSQLPKDRFSAERLKGVDSTLKIQPAKLEDSAVYLCASSVGSANTEAFFGQGTRLTVV.

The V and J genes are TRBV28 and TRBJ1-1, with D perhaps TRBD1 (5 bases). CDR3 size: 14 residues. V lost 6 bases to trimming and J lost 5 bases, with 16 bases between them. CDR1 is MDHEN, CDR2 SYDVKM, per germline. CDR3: CASRQTPRGTEAFF. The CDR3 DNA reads TGTGCCAGCAGACAGACGCCACGGGGGACTGAAGCTTTCTTT.

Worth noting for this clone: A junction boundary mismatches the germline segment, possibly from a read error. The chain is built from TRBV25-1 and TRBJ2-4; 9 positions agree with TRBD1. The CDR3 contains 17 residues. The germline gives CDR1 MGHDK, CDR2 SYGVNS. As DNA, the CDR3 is TGTGCCAGCAGTGAATTTGTCTCGGACCCACCTAGACAGGGGGGACGCTTC. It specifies CASSEFVSDPPRQGGRF.

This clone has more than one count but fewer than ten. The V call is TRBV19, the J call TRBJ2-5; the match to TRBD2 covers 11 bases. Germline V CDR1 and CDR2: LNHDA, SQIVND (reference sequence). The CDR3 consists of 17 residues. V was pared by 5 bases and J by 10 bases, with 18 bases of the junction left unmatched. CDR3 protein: CASSPGLAEASKKGQYF. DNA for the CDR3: TGTGCCAGTAGTCCGGGACTAGCGGAAGCGTCCAAGAAGGGCCAGTACTTC.

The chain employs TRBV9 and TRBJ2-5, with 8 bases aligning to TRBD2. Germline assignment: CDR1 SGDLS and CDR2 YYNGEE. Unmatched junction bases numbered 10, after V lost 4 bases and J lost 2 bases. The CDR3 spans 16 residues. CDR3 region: CASSRGPLAAQETQYF. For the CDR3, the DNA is TGTGCCAGCAGCAGAGGACCACTAGCGGCTCAAGAGACCCAGTACTTC.

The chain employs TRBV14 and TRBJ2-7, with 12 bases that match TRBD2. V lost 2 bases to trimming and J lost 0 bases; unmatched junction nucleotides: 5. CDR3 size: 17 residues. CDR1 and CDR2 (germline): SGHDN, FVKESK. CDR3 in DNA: TGTGCCAGCAGCCAACTAGCGGGAGGGCCCAGCTCCTACGAGCAGTACTTC. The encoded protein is CASSQLAGGPSSYEQYF.

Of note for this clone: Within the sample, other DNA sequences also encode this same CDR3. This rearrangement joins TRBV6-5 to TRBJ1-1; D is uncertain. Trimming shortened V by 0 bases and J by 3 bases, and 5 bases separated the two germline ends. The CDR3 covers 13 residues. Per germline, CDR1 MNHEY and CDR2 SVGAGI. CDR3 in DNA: TGTGCCAGCAGTTACTCGCGGGACACTGAAGCTTTCTTT. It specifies CASSYSRDTEAFF.

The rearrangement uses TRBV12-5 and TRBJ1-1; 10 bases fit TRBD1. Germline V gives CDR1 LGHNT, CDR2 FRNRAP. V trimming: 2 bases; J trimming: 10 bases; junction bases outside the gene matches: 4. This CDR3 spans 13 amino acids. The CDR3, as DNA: TGTGCTAGTGGTTTGATAGGACAGGGGGGAGCTTTCTTT. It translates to CASGLIGQGGAFF.

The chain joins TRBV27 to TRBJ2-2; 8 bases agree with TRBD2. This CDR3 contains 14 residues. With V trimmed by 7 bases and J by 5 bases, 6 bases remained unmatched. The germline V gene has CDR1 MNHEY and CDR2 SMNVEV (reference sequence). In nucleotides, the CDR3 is TGTGCCAGCAACCGGGAGGGCGAAACCGGGGAGCTGTTTTTT. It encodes CASNREGETGELFF.

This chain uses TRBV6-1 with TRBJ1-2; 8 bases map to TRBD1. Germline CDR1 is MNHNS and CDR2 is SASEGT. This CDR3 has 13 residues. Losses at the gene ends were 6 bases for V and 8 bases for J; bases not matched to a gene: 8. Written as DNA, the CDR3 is TGTGCCAGCAGCGCAGAACAGGGGGGCGGCTACACCTTC. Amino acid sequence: CASSAEQGGGYTF.

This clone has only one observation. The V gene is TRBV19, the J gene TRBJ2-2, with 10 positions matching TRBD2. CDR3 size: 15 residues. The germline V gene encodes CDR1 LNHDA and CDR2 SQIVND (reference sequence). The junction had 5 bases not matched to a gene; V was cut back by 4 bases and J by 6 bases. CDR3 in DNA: TGTGCCAGTAGTACGAGCGGGAGGGGTTCCGGGGAGCTGTTTTTT. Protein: CASSTSGRGSGELFF.